A selection of T cell receptor beta chains follows, all from one sample in a study of CD8 T cells in Susac syndrome. TCRdb independently ran MiXCR on the immunoSEQ multiplex PCR reads; one entry per CDR3 protein. The sample lists about 150,000 distinct CDR3 sequences, approximately 95% occurring once. The sample consisted of CD4+ T cells from PBMCs. These receptors were collected from a human donor with Susac syndrome. The CDR3 runs from the conserved cysteine through the conserved F or W. The D gene is left open where the match is weak. Clone size, where shown, is once, few, many, or a class for clones that have expanded.

d_call j_call v_call clone_size cdr3_nt cdr3_aa
TRBD1 TRBJ1-1 TRBV12-3/TRBV12-4 . TGTGCCAGCAGCGGACAGGGGTTGAACACTGAAGCTTTCTTT CASSGQGLNTEAFF
. TRBJ1-2 TRBV27 . TGTGCCAGCAGTTTCGTCGGGAGGTCCCCGTCGGGCTACACCTTC CASSFVGRSPSGYTF
TRBD2 TRBJ2-5 TRBV20-1 once TGCAGTGCTAGTGCATTAGCGGGGGGGCCGGAGACCCAGTACTTC CSASALAGGPETQYF
. TRBJ2-1 TRBV7-8 . TGTGCCAGCAGCTTAGACCTAGCGTGGAATGAGCAGTTCTTC CASSLDLAWNEQFF
TRBD2 TRBJ2-7 TRBV29-1 few TGCAGCGCCGCCGGGGGGTCCTACGAGCAGTACTTC CSAAGGSYEQYF
. TRBJ2-3 TRBV5-1 . TGCGCCAGCAGCTTGGATACAGGGTCAGATACGCAGTATTTT CASSLDTGSDTQYF
. TRBJ2-7 TRBV20-1 . TGCAGTGCTAGAGAGGTTGGGTCCTACGAGCAGTACTTC CSAREVGSYEQYF
. TRBJ1-3 TRBV18 . TGTGCCAGCTCACCACCGTTGGGCAGGTCCGGCTCTGGAAACACCATATATTTT CASSPPLGRSGSGNTIYF
. TRBJ1-6 TRBV25-1 once TGTGCCAGCAGTGAATCCGCAGGGATTTCACCCCTCCACTTT CASSESAGISPLHF
. TRBJ2-3 TRBV20-1 . TGCAGTGCTACCCCGGACACGGCCACAGATACGCAGTATTTT CSATPDTATDTQYF
TRBD1 TRBJ2-7 TRBV11-1 few TGTGCCAGCGGCCGACAGGGGGCCTACGAGCAGTACTTC CASGRQGAYEQYF
. TRBJ2-2 TRBV4-1 once TGCGCCAGCAGCCCGATTGGGGGTTTTACCGGGGAGCTGTTTTTT CASSPIGGFTGELFF
. TRBJ1-3 TRBV5-8 . TGTGCCAGCAGCACAACAGGGACCTCCAACCCCATATATTTT CASSTTGTSNPIYF
TRBD2 TRBJ2-5 TRBV7-9 . TGTGCCAGCAGCTTCTTCCGCAGCGGGGGGCAAGAGACCCAGTACTTC CASSFFRSGGQETQYF
. TRBJ1-2 TRBV2 . TGTGCCAGCAGTGAATGGGCAGGTGATGGCTACACCTTC CASSEWAGDGYTF
. TRBJ1-2 TRBV20-1 . TGCAGTGCGGCAACCACCTATGGCTACACCTTC CSAATTYGYTF
TRBD1 TRBJ2-5 TRBV5-5 . TGTGCCAGCAGCTTGGTCAGGGGGAATGAGGAGACCCAGTACTTC CASSLVRGNEETQYF
TRBD1 TRBJ1-5 TRBV11-1 . TGTGCCAGCAGCCTCTCCGGGGGTCGGACAGGAGGCCGGTCAAGCAATCAGCCCCAGCATTTT CASSLSGGRTGGRSSNQPQHF
. TRBJ2-3 TRBV27 . TGTGCCAGCATGAGTGGAGACACAGATACGCAGTATTTT CASMSGDTDTQYF
. TRBJ2-3 TRBV6-2/TRBV6-3 . TGTGCCAGCAGTCACAGACCCGATACGCAGTATTTT CASSHRPDTQYF
. TRBJ2-7 TRBV5-4 . TGTGCCAGCAGCTTGGGGGGAGGGACAGCCTCCTACGAGCAGTACTTC CASSLGGGTASYEQYF
. TRBJ1-5 TRBV15 . TGTGCCACCAGCAGACAATCAGGGGTTAGCAATCAGCCCCAGCATTTT CATSRQSGVSNQPQHF
TRBD2 TRBJ2-3 TRBV7-9 . TGTGCCAGCAGCTTCCCGGTCTCTAGCGGGGCCGGCACAGATACGCAGTATTTT CASSFPVSSGAGTDTQYF
. TRBJ2-3 TRBV2 . TGTGCCAGCACGAGGGGGGGCACAGATACGCAGTATTTT CASTRGGTDTQYF
TRBD1 TRBJ2-7 TRBV6-6 . TGTGCCAGCAGACCGGGGGACAGGGCCTACGAGCAGTACTTC CASRPGDRAYEQYF
TRBD1 TRBJ2-5 TRBV7-9 once TGTGCCAGCAGCTTAGCAGGGGGCTCGGAGACCCAGTACTTC CASSLAGGSETQYF
TRBD2 TRBJ2-1 TRBV19 . TGTGCCAGTAGTATGGGTAGCGGGGGCTACAATGAGCAGTTCTTC CASSMGSGGYNEQFF
. TRBJ2-7 TRBV10-3 . TGTGCCATCAGTGGAATGGGAGAGGAGCAGTACTTC CAISGMGEEQYF
TRBD1 TRBJ1-2 TRBV14 . TGTGCCAGCAGCCAATGGACAGGGGGGCGCGACTATGGCTACACCTTC CASSQWTGGRDYGYTF
. TRBJ2-7 TRBV29-1 once TGCAGCGGGTCCCGAGGAGGGCACCCTTACGAGCAGTACTTC CSGSRGGHPYEQYF
. TRBJ2-5 TRBV29-1 . TGCAGCGTTCTCAGGACAGAAGAGACCCAGTACTTC CSVLRTEETQYF
. TRBJ1-1 TRBV29-1 . TGCAGCGTTGATTCAGGGTCCTTGAAGGGGACTGAAGCTTTCTTT CSVDSGSLKGTEAFF
. TRBJ2-7 TRBV29-1 . TGCAGCGTTGTAGCTGCGGGGAAGGGGGACTACGAGCAGTACTTC CSVVAAGKGDYEQYF
. TRBJ2-7 TRBV3-1 . TGTGCCAGCAGCTCAACACTAAATTACGAGCAGTACTTC CASSSTLNYEQYF
TRBD1 TRBJ2-5 TRBV7-9 . TGTGCCAGCAGCAAGACAGGGGTAGAGACCCAGTACTTC CASSKTGVETQYF
TRBD2 TRBJ2-3 TRBV14 . TGTGCCAGCAGCCAAGAAGGCCGACTAGCGGGGAGCACAGATACGCAGTATTTT CASSQEGRLAGSTDTQYF
TRBD2 TRBJ2-7 TRBV15 . TGTGCCACCAGCAGGGGCCGGGGACTAGCGGGGGGGGACTCCTACGAGCAGTACTTC CATSRGRGLAGGDSYEQYF
. TRBJ2-3 TRBV29-1 . TGCAGCGTTGACTCCCCTAGCACAGATACGCAGTATTTT CSVDSPSTDTQYF
TRBD1 TRBJ2-7 TRBV25-1 . TGTGCCAGCAGTGAATCGGGGACAGGTGGAGAGCAGTACTTC CASSESGTGGEQYF
. TRBJ2-2 TRBV9 . TGTGCCAGCAGCGTAGGTGGTAGTCTACCCACCGGGGAGCTGTTTTTT CASSVGGSLPTGELFF
TRBD2 TRBJ2-2 TRBV9 . TGTGCCAGCAGCGGCAACGGGGGGGCGGTAACCGGGGAGCTGTTTTTT CASSGNGGAVTGELFF
. TRBJ1-6 TRBV3-1 . TGTGCCAGCAGCCAAGTGAGGGCAGGTGCTTCAGGTTCACCCCTCCACTTT CASSQVRAGASGSPLHF
TRBD2 TRBJ2-2 TRBV2 . TGTGCCAGCGCCCGGGGGGGGAGGAACACCGGGGAGCTGTTTTTT CASARGGRNTGELFF
. TRBJ2-1 TRBV20-1 . TGCAGTGCTAGAGATTCAGGACACAATGAGCAGTTCTTC CSARDSGHNEQFF
. TRBJ2-6 TRBV3-1 once TGTGCCAGCAGCCAAGGGGACCTCTGGGCCAACGTCCTGACTTTC CASSQGDLWANVLTF
. TRBJ2-5 TRBV23-1 . TGCGCCAGCAGCCTTCAATCGGGGCGACCAGAAGAGACCCAGTACTTC CASSLQSGRPEETQYF
. TRBJ1-6 TRBV7-9 . TGTGCCAGCAGCAGCCCTAATTCACCCCTCCACTTT CASSSPNSPLHF
. TRBJ2-7 TRBV12-3/TRBV12-4 . TGTGCCAGCAGTTTGAAGGGAACCTACGAGCAGTACTTC CASSLKGTYEQYF
TRBD1 TRBJ1-1 TRBV20-1 once TGCAGTGCTAGAGGGGACAGGGGGCGATTGAGTGCTGAAGCTTTCTTT CSARGDRGRLSAEAFF
. TRBJ1-5 TRBV15 . TGTGCCACCAGCAGAGATCCGGACGCCAATCAGCCCCAGCATTTT CATSRDPDANQPQHF
TRBD2 TRBJ2-1 TRBV10-3 . TGTGCCATCAGTGGTCGCTCCGGGACTAGCAATGAGCAGTTCTTC CAISGRSGTSNEQFF
. TRBJ2-5 TRBV15 . TGTGCCACCAGCAGAGCTGCGGATCAAGAGACCCAGTACTTC CATSRAADQETQYF
TRBD1 TRBJ1-2 TRBV20-1 . TGCAGTGCTAGAACACAGGGGCAGGACTATGGCTACACCTTC CSARTQGQDYGYTF